This T cell receptor beta chain was sequenced in a study of cytomegalovirus exposure and HLA in healthy donors. As for this clone: Antigen specificity is unknown.

PCR involved 60 Vbeta and 13 Jbeta primers. Profiling relied on immunoSEQ multiplex PCR, and the TCRdb table lists in-frame clones only, not all of them. The table includes roughly 150,000 clones, 70% detected once. The CDR3 totals 15 residues. The germline V gene has CDR1 SGHRS and CDR2 YFSETQ. V was pared by 3 bases and J by 4 bases, with 6 bases of the junction left unmatched. Study findings and constraints: In a later analysis, DRB1 alleles had the most associated TCRs; HLA-C alleles the fewest.

The gene calls are TRBV5-1 and TRBJ1-2; TRBD1 aligns across 10 bases. Sample: PBMCs. This receptor was obtained from a man in his late teens or twenties in good health and CMV-seropositive. The CDR3 region has the DNA TGCGCCAGCAGCTCCAGGACAGGGGGTAGCTATGGCTACACCTTC. Translation: CASSSRTGGSYGYTF. Full variable domain (outside the CDR3, taken from reference TRBV5-1 and TRBJ1-2): KAGVTQTPRYLIKTRGQQVTLSCSPISGHRSVSWYQQTPGQGLQFLFEYFSETQRNKGNFPGRFSGRQFSNSRSEMNVSTLELGDSALYLCASSSRTGGSYGYTFGSGTRLTVV.